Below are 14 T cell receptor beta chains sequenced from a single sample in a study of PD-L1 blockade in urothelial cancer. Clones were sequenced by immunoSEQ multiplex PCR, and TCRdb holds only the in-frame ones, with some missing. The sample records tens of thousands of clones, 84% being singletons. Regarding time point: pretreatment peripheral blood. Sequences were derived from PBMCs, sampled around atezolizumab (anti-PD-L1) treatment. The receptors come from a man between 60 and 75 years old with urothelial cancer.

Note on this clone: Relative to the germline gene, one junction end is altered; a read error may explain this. The CDR3 coding sequence is TGCGCCAGCAGCCGGGGGGTTGACTATGATTCACCCCTCCACTTT. It encodes CASSRGVDYDSPLHF. The genes are TRBV4-1 and TRBJ1-6; perhaps TRBD1 as D (5 bases). This CDR3 is 15 amino acids long. Germline V gene lookup returns CDR1 MGHRA and CDR2 YSYEKL.

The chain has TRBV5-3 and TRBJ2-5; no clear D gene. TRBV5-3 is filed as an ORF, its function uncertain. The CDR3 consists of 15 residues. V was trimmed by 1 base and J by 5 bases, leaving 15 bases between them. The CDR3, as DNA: TGTGCCAGAAGCTTGACCGTGTCCCACTTGGAGACCCAGTACTTC. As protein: CARSLTVSHLETQYF.

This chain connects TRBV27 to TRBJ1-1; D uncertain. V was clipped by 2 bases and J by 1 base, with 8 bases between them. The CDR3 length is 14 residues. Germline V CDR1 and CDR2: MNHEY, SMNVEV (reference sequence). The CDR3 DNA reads TGTGCCAGCAGTTTAGTGCGGGGGAACACTGAAGCTTTCTTT. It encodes CASSLVRGNTEAFF.

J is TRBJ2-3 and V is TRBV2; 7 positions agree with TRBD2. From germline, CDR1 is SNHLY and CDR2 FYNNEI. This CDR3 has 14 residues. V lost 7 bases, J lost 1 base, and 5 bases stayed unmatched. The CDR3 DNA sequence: TGTGCCAGCAACTGGGAGGGACGCACAGATACGCAGTATTTT. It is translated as CASNWEGRTDTQYF. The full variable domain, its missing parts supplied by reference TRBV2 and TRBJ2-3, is EPEVTQTPSHQVTQMGQEVILRCVPISNHLYFYWYRQILGQKVEFLVSFYNNEISEKSEIFDDQFSVERPDGSNFTLKIRSTKLEDSAMYFCASNWEGRTDTQYFGPGTRLTVL.

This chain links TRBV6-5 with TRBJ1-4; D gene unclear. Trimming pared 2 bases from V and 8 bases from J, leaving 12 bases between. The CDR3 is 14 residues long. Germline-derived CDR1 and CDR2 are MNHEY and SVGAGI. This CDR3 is CASSYVLLGEKLFF. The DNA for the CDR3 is TGTGCCAGCAGTTACGTTCTGTTGGGCGAAAAACTGTTTTTT.

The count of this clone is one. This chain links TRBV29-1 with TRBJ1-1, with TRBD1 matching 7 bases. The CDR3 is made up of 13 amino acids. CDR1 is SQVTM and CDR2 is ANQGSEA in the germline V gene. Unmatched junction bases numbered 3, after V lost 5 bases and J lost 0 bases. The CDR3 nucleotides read TGCAGCGTTAAACAGGGGTTGAACACTGAAGCTTTCTTT. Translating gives CSVKQGLNTEAFF.

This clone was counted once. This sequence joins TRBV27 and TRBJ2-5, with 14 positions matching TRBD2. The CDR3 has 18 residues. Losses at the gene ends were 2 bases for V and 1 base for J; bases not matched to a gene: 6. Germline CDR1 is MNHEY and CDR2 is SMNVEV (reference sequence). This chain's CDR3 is CASSLRLAGGPSQETQYF. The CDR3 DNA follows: TGTGCCAGCAGTTTACGACTAGCGGGAGGGCCGAGCCAAGAGACCCAGTACTTC.

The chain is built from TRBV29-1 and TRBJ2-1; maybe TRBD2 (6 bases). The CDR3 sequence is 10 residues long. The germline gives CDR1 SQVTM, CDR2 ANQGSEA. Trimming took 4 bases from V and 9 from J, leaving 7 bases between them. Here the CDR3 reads CSVGGGEQFF. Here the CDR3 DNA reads TGCAGCGTTGGGGGAGGTGAGCAGTTCTTC.

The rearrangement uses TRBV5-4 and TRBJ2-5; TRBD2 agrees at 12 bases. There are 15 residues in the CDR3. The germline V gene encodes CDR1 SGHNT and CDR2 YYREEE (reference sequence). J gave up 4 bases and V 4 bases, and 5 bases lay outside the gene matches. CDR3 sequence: CASSRTSGVRETQYF. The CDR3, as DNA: TGTGCCAGCAGCCGGACTAGCGGGGTGAGAGAGACCCAGTACTTC.

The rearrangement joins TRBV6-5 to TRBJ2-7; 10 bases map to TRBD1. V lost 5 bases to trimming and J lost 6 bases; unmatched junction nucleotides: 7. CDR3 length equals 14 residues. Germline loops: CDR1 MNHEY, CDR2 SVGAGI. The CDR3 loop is CASSRQGADFEQYF. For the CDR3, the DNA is TGTGCCAGCAGTAGACAGGGGGCAGACTTCGAGCAGTACTTC.

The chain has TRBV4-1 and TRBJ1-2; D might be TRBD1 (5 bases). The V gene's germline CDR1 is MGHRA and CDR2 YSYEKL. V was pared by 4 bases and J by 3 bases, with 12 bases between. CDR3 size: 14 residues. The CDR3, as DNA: TGCGCCAGCAGCCCTGACGGACAAGACTATGGCTACACCTTC. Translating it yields CASSPDGQDYGYTF.

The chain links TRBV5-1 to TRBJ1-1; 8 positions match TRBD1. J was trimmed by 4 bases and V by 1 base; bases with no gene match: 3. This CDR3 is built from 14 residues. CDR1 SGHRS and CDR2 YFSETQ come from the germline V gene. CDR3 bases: TGCGCCAGCAGCTTGAGCCAGGGGGCCACTGAAGCTTTCTTT. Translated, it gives CASSLSQGATEAFF. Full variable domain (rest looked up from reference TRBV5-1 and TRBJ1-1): KAGVTQTPRYLIKTRGQQVTLSCSPISGHRSVSWYQQTPGQGLQFLFEYFSETQRNKGNFPGRFSGRQFSNSRSEMNVSTLELGDSALYLCASSLSQGATEAFFGQGTRLTVV.

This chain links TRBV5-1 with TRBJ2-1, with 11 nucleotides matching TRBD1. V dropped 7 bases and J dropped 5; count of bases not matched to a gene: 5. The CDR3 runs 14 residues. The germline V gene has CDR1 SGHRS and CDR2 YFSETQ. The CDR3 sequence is CASFRDRGNNEQFF. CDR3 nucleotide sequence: TGCGCCAGCTTCCGGGACAGGGGGAACAATGAGCAGTTCTTC.

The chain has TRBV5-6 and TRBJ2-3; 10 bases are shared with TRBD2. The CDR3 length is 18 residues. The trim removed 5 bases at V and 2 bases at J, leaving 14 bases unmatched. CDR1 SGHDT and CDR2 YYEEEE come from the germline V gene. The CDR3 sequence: CASRELGRTSGSTDTQYF. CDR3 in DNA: TGTGCCAGCAGGGAATTGGGGCGGACTAGCGGTTCCACAGATACGCAGTATTTT.